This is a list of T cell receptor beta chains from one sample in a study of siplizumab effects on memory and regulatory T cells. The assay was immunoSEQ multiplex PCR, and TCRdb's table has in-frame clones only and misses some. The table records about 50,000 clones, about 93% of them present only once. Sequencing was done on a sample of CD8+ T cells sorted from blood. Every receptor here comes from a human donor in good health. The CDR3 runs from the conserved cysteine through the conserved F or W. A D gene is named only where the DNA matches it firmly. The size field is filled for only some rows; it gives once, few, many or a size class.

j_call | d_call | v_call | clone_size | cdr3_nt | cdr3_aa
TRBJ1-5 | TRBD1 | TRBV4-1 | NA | TGCGCCAGCAGCCAAGCCGGACAGGGTAGCAATCAGCCCCAGCATTTT | CASSQAGQGSNQPQHF
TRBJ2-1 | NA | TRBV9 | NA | TGTGCCAGCAGCGTAGAGGGTGGCTCCTACAATGAGCAGTTCTTC | CASSVEGGSYNEQFF
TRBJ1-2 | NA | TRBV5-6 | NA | TGTGCCAGCAGCTTCCGGGGCAGGGGCAACTATGGCTACACCTTC | CASSFRGRGNYGYTF
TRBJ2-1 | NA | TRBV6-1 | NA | TGTGCCAGCAGTGAAGGGTATCAAGAATACAATGAGCAGTTCTTC | CASSEGYQEYNEQFF
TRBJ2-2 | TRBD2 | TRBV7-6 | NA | TGTGCCAGCAGCAACCGACCCTTAACTAGCGGTACACACACCGGGGAGCTGTTTTTT | CASSNRPLTSGTHTGELFF
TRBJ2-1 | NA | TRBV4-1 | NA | TGCGCCAGCAGCCAAATTCCACCCCCCCTGTCCCAGGATGAGCAGTTCTTC | CASSQIPPPLSQDEQFF
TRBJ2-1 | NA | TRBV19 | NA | TGTGCCAGTAGTATTGCGGCTCTGAAATACAATGAGCAGTTCTTC | CASSIAALKYNEQFF
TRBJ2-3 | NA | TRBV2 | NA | TGTGCCAGCAGTGACGGGGCAGGGGTCACAGATACGCAGTATTTT | CASSDGAGVTDTQYF
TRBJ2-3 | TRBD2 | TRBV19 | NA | TGTGCCAGTACCCCTACGGGGGGAGGGCCCACAGATACGCAGTATTTT | CASTPTGGGPTDTQYF
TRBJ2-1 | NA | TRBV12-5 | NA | TGTGCTAGTGGTTTGGTAGCAGGGGCTGAGCAGTTCTTC | CASGLVAGAEQFF
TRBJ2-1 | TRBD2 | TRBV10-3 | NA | TGTGCCATCAGCGGACTAGACTCCTACAATGAGCAGTTCTTC | CAISGLDSYNEQFF
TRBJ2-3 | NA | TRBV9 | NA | TGTGCCAGCAGCGGAAGACTGAGCACAGATACGCAGTATTTT | CASSGRLSTDTQYF
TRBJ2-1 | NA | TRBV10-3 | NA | TGTGCCATACAAACTAGCTCCTACAATGAGCAGTTCTTC | CAIQTSSYNEQFF
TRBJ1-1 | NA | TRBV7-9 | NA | TGTGCCAGCAGCTTAGGGGGTGCTGAAGCTTTCTTT | CASSLGGAEAFF
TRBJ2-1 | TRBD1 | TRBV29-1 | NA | TGCAGCGTAGAATTTATCCGGGACAGGGGAAATGAGCAGTTCTTC | CSVEFIRDRGNEQFF
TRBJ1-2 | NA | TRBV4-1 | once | TGCGCCAGCAGCCAAGCCTTGGGGGAAAGCTATGGCTACACCTTC | CASSQALGESYGYTF
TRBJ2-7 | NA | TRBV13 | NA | TGTGCCAGCAGTGGGAAGCCGTTAATCTACGAGCAGTACTTC | CASSGKPLIYEQYF
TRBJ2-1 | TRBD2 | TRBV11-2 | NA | TGTGCCAGCAGCCGGTGGACTAGCGTGGGGAATGAGCAGTTCTTC | CASSRWTSVGNEQFF
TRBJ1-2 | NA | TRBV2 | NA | TGTGCCAGCAGTCCGGGACACCTTACTTTCAACTATGGCTACACCTTC | CASSPGHLTFNYGYTF
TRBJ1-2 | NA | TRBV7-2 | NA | TGTGCCAGCAGCTATACATCAGGGTTCATCGATGGCTACACCTTC | CASSYTSGFIDGYTF
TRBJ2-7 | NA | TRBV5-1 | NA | TGCGCCAGCAGCTTGCGATGGGTGGGAAGCGAGCAGTACTTC | CASSLRWVGSEQYF
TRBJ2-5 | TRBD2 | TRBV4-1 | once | TGCGCCAGCAGCACCGAGAGGCTAGCGGGAGAAGAGACCCAGTACTTC | CASSTERLAGEETQYF
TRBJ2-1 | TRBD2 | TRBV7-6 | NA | TGTGCCAGCAGCCCTCTAGCGGGAGTTATAAATGAGCAGTTCTTC | CASSPLAGVINEQFF
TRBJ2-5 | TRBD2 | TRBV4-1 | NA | TGCGCCAGCAGCCTTGTCGGGCTAGCGGGAGAGACCCAGTACTTC | CASSLVGLAGETQYF
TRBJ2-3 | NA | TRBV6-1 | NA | TGTGCCAGCAGTGAAGTAGCGGTGGGGCTCAGCACAGATACGCAGTATTTT | CASSEVAVGLSTDTQYF
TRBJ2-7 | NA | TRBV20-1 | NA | TGCAGTGCGCTACGAAATTACGAGCAGTACTTC | CSALRNYEQYF
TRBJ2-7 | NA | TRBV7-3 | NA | TGTGCCAGCAGCTCCCAGGAGGGTAAGGAGCAGTACTTC | CASSSQEGKEQYF
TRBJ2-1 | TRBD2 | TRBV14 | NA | TGTGCCAGCAGCCAAGACTCTGCCTTAGCGGGAGGAGGAGACCGCGAGCAGTTCTTC | CASSQDSALAGGGDREQFF
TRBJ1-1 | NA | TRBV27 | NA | TGTGCCAGCAGTTTTTTGAGTCCCGGGGACACTGAAGCTTTCTTT | CASSFLSPGDTEAFF
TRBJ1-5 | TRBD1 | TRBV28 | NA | TGTGCCAGCAGTCTCTCCGGGACAGGGAACCAGCCCCAGCATTTT | CASSLSGTGNQPQHF
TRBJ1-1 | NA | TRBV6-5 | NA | TGTGCCAGCAGTTACCATACAGGGACTTCAACTGAAGCTTTCTTT | CASSYHTGTSTEAFF
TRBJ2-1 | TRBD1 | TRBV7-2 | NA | TGTGCCAGCAGCCCTCGGGACAGGGACTACAATGAGCAGTTCTTC | CASSPRDRDYNEQFF
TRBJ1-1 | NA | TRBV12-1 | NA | TGTGCCAGCAGCTTTGCACGACAGGGGGCGTCGGAAGCTTTCTTT | CASSFARQGASEAFF
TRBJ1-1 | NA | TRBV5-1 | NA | TGCGCCAGTAGCTTGGATGGGCCAGTGAACACTGAAGCTTTCTTT | CASSLDGPVNTEAFF
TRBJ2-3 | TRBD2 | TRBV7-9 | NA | TGTGCCAGCAGCTTTTGGGCGGGAGGGTTCACAGATACGCAGTATTTT | CASSFWAGGFTDTQYF
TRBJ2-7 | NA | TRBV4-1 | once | TGCGCCAGCAGCCTACGCGGTTCGAGTCCCTACGAGCAGTACTTC | CASSLRGSSPYEQYF
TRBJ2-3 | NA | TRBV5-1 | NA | TGCGCCAGCAGCTTGGAACCGTCAGGAGGGACAGATACGCAGTATTTT | CASSLEPSGGTDTQYF
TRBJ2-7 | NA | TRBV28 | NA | TGTGCCAGCAGACGCTGGGATAATGGGTTCCGCCAGCAGTACTTC | CASRRWDNGFRQQYF
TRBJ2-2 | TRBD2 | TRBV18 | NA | TGTGCCAGCTCACAAGCGGGAGTCTCCCCCGGGGAGCTGTTTTTT | CASSQAGVSPGELFF
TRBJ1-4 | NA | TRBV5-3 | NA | TGTGCCAGAAGCTTTCTGTCTTCAACTAATGAAAAACTGTTTTTT | CARSFLSSTNEKLFF
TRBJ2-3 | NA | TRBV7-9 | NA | TGTGCCAGCAGCCCCAAGCGGCAGGGGCCAGATACGCAGTATTTT | CASSPKRQGPDTQYF
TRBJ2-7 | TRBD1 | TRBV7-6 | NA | TGTGCCAGCAGTTCCCGACAGGGCCACAACGAGCAGTACTTC | CASSSRQGHNEQYF
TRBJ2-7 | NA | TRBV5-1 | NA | TGCGCCAGCAGCTCCGGCTGGGGGGGCAGTTCCTACGAGCAGTACTTC | CASSSGWGGSSYEQYF
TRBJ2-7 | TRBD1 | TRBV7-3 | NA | TGTGCCAGCAGCTTAGGACAGGGGACCGCCTACGAGCAGTACTTC | CASSLGQGTAYEQYF
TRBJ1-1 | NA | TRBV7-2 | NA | TGTGCCATCCAGAAGGTAAACACTGAAGCTTTCTTT | CAIQKVNTEAFF
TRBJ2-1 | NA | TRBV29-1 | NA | TGCAGCGTTGTGTATGACAATGAGCAGTTCTTC | CSVVYDNEQFF
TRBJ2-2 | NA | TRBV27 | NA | TGTGCCAGCAGTTTATCAGGGGAGCTGTTTTTT | CASSLSGELFF
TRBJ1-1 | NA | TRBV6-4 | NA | TGTGCCAGCAGGTACGCATGCGACACTGAAGCTTTCTTT | CASRYACDTEAFF
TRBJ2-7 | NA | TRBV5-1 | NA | TGCGCCAGCACGTCCGGGACGGGGAGCTCCTACGAGCAGTACTTC | CASTSGTGSSYEQYF
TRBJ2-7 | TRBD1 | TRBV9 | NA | TGTGCCAGCAGCGTAACAGGGGGAGTAGAGTACGAGCAGTACTTC | CASSVTGGVEYEQYF
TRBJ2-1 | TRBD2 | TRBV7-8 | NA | TGTGCCAGCAGCTTAAGCGGGAGAACCTACAATGAGCAGTTCTTC | CASSLSGRTYNEQFF
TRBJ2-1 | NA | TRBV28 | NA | TGTGCCAGCAGTTACAGGGAGGTAAACAATGAGCAGTTCTTC | CASSYREVNNEQFF
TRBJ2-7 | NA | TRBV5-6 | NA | TGTGCCAGCAGCTTGGAAGTACGTCCGCGGCAGTACTTC | CASSLEVRPRQYF
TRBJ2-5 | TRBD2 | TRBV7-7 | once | TGTGCCAGCAGCTTAAGAGGGAGGGCCGAAGAGACCCAGTACTTC | CASSLRGRAEETQYF
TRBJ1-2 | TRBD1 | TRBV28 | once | TGTGCCAGCTTTCACAGGGGCGGAACAGCTAACTATGGCTACACCTTC | CASFHRGGTANYGYTF